The entry that follows covers one T cell receptor beta chain sequence. Allocation to cohorts depended on clinical history reported by the participants. This sample was taken from a study of blood T cell repertoires in COVID-19. Across the whole study: Acute-phase and convalescent COVID-19 samples originated in the United States, Italy and Spain. T cells, B-cell-depleted T cells, or PBMCs provided the cDNA or gDNA that served as material.

The CDR3 sequence is 15 residues long. Germline values: CDR1 SGHTA, CDR2 FQGNSA. The J segment lost 10 bases and the V segment lost 1 base, leaving 7 bases of the junction unmatched. Source study methods: How many nucleated cells were present was estimated from reference gene primer amplification. Libraries were prepared by immunoSEQ multiplex PCR; TCRdb keeps only in-frame clonotypes and omits some of them. For V, J and clone size, that table is used; D and trimming come from the DNA. The table includes 350,000 to 550,000 clones, 80% to 90% detected once. V gene TRBV7-2 combines with J gene TRBJ1-1; TRBD1 matches at 12 bases. Sequencing was done on a sample of PBMCs or T cells enriched from blood (not recorded which). The TCR comes from a man aged 25 to 40 who had recovered from COVID-19. The CDR3 nucleotides are TGTGCCAGCAGCTTAGGGGTTGGGACAGGGGGCTTAGCTTTCTTT. This sequence encodes CASSLGVGTGGLAFF.